This TCR beta chain was recovered during a study of CD8 T cells in Susac syndrome. From germline, CDR1 is KGHSH and CDR2 LQKENI. The CDR3 loop spans 14 amino acids. With 3 bases removed from V and 11 bases from J, the gap between germline ends came to 16 bases. A quantity of about 0.5 to 1 ug RNA underwent reverse transcription using random hexamers. TCRdb recomputed calls from the immunoSEQ multiplex PCR reads with MiXCR, one row per CDR3 protein. The data show roughly 140,000 distinct CDR3 sequences, approximately 95% seen once. The sequence came from a human donor with Susac syndrome. The sequencing sample was made of CD4+ T cells from PBMCs. V and J are TRBV18 and TRBJ1-4; D might be TRBD1 (5 bases). The CDR3 DNA reads TGTGCCAGCTCACCGTTCAGGGCCCTTGAGAAACTGTTTTTT. It specifies CASSPFRALEKLFF.